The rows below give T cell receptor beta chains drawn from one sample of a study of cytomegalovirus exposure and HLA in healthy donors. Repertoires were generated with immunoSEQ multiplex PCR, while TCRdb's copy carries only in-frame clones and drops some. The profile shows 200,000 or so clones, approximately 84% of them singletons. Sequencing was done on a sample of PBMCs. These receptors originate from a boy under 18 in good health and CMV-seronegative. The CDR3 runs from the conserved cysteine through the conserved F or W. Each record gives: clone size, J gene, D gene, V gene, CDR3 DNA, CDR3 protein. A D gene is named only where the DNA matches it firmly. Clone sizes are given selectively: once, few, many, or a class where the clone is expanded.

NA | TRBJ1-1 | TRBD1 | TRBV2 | TGTGCCAGCAGCCACGGAACCAGGGACAGCCAAGACCCGAACACTGAAGCTTTCTTT | CASSHGTRDSQDPNTEAFF
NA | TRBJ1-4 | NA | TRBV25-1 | TGTGCCAGCAGTGAATCGAGCAGGACAGTTAATGAAAAACTGTTTTTT | CASSESSRTVNEKLFF
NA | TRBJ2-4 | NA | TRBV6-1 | TGTGCCAGCACTGGGAGGGCCAAAAACATTCAGTACTTC | CASTGRAKNIQYF
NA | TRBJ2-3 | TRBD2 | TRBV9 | TGTGCCAGCAGCGTAGGTAGCGGGAAATACACAGATACGCAGTATTTT | CASSVGSGKYTDTQYF
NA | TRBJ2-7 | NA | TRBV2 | TGTGCCAGCAGTAGCGGTAAACCCTACGAGCAGTACTTC | CASSSGKPYEQYF
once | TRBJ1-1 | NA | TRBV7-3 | TGTGCCAGCAGCTTAAAAGGGGCCATGAACACTGAAGCTTTCTTT | CASSLKGAMNTEAFF
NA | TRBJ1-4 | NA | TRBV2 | TGTGCCAGCAAGGAGTCTGACGAAAAACTGTTTTTT | CASKESDEKLFF
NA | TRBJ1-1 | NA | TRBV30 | TGTGCCTGGTCAGGGGACACTGAAGCTTTCTTT | CAWSGDTEAFF
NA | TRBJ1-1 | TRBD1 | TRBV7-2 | TGTGCCAGCAGCTTAGAGGATTGGACAGGGAGAGGCACTGAAGCTTTCTTT | CASSLEDWTGRGTEAFF
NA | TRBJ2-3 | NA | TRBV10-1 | TGCGCCAGCAGTGACGGGGGGCTCGATACGCAGTATTTT | CASSDGGLDTQYF
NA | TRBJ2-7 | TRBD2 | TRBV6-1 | TGTGCCAGCAGTGAAACCCCTAGCGGGGGTGGCGAGCAGTACTTC | CASSETPSGGGEQYF
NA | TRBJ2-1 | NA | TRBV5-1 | TGCGCCAGCAGCTTGGAGTTGAGCTCCTACAATGAGCAGTTCTTC | CASSLELSSYNEQFF
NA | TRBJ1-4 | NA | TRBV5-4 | TGTGCCAGCAGCTTGGGGGGCGCTGAAAAACTGTTTTTT | CASSLGGAEKLFF
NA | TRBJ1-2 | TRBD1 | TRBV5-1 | TGCGCCAGCAGCTTGGAGGGGGCCGGTAACTATGGCTACACCTTC | CASSLEGAGNYGYTF
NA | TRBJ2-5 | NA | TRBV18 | TGTGCCAGCTCGTCAACCAAGGAGGGGTTGGAGACCCAGTACTTC | CASSSTKEGLETQYF
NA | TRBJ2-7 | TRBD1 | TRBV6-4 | TGTGCCAGCAGCGCCCGGGACAGGGAGGCTAGCGGCTCCTACGAGCAGTACTTC | CASSARDREASGSYEQYF
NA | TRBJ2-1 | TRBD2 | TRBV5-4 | TGTGCCAGCAGGGGACTAGCGGGAGTCGGTGAGCAGTTCTTC | CASRGLAGVGEQFF
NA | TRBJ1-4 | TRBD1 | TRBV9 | TGTGCCAGCAGCCGGCTGGGGACAGGGGGCGGAACATTATCTGAAAAACTGTTTTTT | CASSRLGTGGGTLSEKLFF
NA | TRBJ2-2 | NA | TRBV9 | TGTGCCAGCAGCGTAGACAGCCCAGCCACCGGGGAGCTGTTTTTT | CASSVDSPATGELFF
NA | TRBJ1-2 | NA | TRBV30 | TGTGCCTGGAGTAGTGGACAAGCCTATGGCTACACCTTC | CAWSSGQAYGYTF
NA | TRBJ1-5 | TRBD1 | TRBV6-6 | TGTGCCAGTGGGACAGGGGAATATCAGCCCCAGCATTTT | CASGTGEYQPQHF
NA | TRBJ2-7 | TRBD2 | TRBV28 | TGTGCCAGCAGTCCGGGACTAGACTACGAGCAGTACTTC | CASSPGLDYEQYF
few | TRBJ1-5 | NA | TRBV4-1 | TGCGCCAGCAGCCAAGAAGACAGGCTAGGAGGGCCCCAGCATTTT | CASSQEDRLGGPQHF